This T cell receptor (beta chain) originates from a study of T cells in Graves' hyperthyroidism and ophthalmopathy. This clonotype has at least ten counts. The CDR3 regions of TCR beta were amplified from RNA transcripts. The study used the HTBI primer set for a first-round RT-PCR of the TCR CDR3. TCRdb recomputed calls from the multiplex PCR reads with MiXCR, one row per CDR3 protein. This sample has 600,000 to 750,000 distinct CDR3 sequences, with 17% found just once. Lactation, pregnancy, other autoimmune disease or uncontrolled infection led to exclusion of patients. The CDR3 spans 15 residues. Trimming shortened V by 5 bases and J by 0 bases, and 10 bases separated the two germline ends. Germline values: CDR1 SGHTA, CDR2 FQGNSA.

This clonotype originated in a man aged 45 to 65 with Graves' hyperthyroidism. Sequences were obtained from blood. The chain has TRBV7-2 and TRBJ1-4, with D tentatively TRBD1 (5 bases). In nucleotides, the CDR3 is TGTGCCAGCAGCCCAGGGACGTCAACTAATGAAAAACTGTTTTTT. Translation: CASSPGTSTNEKLFF.